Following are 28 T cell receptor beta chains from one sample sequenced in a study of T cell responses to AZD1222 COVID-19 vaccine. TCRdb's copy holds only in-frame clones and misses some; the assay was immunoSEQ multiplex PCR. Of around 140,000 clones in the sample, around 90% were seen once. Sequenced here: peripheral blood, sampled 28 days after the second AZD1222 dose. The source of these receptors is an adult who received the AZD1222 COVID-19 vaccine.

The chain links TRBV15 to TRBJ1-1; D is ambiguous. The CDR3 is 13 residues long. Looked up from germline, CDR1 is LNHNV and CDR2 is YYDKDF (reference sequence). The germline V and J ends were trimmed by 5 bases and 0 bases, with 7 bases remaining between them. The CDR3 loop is CATSLALNTEAFF. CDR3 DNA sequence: TGTGCCACCAGCTTAGCCTTGAACACTGAAGCTTTCTTT.

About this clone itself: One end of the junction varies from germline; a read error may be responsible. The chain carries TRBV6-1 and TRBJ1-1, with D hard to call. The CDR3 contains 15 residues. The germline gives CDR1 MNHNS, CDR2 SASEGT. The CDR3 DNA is TGTGCCAGCAGAGAAGAACGGAGCTGGGTCGCGGAAGCTTTCTTT. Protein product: CASREERSWVAEAFF.

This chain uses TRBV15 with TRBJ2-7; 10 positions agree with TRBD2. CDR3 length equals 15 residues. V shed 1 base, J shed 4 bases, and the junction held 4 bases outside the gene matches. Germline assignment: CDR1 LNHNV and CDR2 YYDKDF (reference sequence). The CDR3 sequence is CATSRGLAGAYEQYF. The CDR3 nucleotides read TGTGCCACCAGCAGAGGTCTAGCGGGGGCTTACGAGCAGTACTTC.

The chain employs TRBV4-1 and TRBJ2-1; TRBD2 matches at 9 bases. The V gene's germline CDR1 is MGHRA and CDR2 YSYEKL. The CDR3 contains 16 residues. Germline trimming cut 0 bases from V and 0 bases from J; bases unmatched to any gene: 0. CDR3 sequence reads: CASSQDSGSSYNEQFF. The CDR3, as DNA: TGCGCCAGCAGCCAAGATAGCGGGAGCTCCTACAATGAGCAGTTCTTC.

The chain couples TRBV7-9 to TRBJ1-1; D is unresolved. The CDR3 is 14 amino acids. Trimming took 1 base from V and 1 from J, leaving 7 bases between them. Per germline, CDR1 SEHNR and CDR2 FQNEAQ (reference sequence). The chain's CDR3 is CASSLGGQNTEAFF. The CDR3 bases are TGTGCCAGCAGCTTAGGAGGGCAGAACACTGAAGCTTTCTTT.

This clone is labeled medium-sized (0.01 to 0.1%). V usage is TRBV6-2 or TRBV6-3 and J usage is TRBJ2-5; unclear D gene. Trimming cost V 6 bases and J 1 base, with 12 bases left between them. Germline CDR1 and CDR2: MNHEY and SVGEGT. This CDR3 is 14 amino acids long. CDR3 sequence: CASSLGEPQETQYF. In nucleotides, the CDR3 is TGTGCCAGCAGCCTCGGCGAGCCCCAAGAGACCCAGTACTTC.

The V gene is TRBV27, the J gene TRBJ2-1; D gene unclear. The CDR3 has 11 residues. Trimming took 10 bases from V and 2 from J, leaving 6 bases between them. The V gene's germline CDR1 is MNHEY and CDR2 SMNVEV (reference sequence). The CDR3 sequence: CATQAYNEQFF. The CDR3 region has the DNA TGTGCCACACAAGCCTACAATGAGCAGTTCTTC.

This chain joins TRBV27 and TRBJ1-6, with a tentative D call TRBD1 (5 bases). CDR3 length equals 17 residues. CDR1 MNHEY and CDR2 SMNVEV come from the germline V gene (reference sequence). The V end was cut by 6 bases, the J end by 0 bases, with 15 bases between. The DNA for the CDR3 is TGTGCCAGCAGCTCCGGACACTCGAGCTCCTATAATTCACCCCTCCACTTT. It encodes CASSSGHSSSYNSPLHF.

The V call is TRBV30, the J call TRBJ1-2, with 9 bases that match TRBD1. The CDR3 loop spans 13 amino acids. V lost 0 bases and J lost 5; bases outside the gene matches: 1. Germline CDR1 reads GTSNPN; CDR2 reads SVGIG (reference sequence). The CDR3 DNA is TGTGCCTGGAGTGTCGGGACAGGGTATGGCTACACCTTC. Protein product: CAWSVGTGYGYTF.

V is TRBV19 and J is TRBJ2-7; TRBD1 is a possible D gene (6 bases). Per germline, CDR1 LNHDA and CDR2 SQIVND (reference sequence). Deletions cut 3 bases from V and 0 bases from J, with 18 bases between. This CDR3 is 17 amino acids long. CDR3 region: CASSMASWDTSSYEQYF. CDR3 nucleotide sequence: TGTGCCAGTAGTATGGCCAGTTGGGACACAAGCTCCTACGAGCAGTACTTC. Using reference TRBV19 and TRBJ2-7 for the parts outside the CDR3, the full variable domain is DGGITQSPKYLFRKEGQNVTLSCEQNLNHDAMYWYRQDPGQGLRLIYYSQIVNDFQKGDIAEGYSVSREKKESFPLTVTSAQKNPTAFYLCASSMASWDTSSYEQYFGPGTRLTVT.

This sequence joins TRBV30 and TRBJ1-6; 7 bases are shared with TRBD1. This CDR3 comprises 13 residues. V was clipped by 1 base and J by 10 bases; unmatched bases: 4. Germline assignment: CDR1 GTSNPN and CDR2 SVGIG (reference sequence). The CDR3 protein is CAWSEGAGSPLHF. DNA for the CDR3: TGTGCCTGGAGTGAGGGGGCGGGGTCACCCCTCCACTTT.

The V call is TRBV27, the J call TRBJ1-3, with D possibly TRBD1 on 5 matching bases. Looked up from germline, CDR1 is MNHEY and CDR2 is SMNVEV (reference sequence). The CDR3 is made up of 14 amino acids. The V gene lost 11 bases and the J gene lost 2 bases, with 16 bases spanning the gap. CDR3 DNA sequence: TGTGCCTCAACCAGGGTTCCCCCTGGAAACACCATATATTTT. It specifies CASTRVPPGNTIYF.

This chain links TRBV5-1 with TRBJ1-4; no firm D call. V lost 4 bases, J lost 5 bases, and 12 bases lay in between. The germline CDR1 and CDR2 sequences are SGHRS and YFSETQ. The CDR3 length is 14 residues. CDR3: CASSVSGSNEKLFF. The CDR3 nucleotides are TGCGCCAGCAGCGTATCCGGGTCCAATGAAAAACTGTTTTTT.

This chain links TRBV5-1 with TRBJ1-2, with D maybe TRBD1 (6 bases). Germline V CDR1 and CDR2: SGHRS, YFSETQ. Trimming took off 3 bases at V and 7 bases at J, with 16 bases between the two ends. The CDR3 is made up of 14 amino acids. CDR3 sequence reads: CASSYFTGSGGYTF. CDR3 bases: TGCGCCAGCAGCTACTTTACAGGGTCGGGTGGCTACACCTTC.

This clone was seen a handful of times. The chain's CDR3 is CATSSGGLETQYF. In DNA, the CDR3 is TGTGCCACCAGTTCAGGGGGCTTGGAGACCCAGTACTTC. This chain connects TRBV24-1 to TRBJ2-5; 8 nucleotides line up with TRBD1. The CDR3 runs to 13 residues. The germline V gene encodes CDR1 KGHDR and CDR2 SFDVKD. After removal of 6 bases from V and 5 bases from J, the junction contained 4 bases not matched to a gene.

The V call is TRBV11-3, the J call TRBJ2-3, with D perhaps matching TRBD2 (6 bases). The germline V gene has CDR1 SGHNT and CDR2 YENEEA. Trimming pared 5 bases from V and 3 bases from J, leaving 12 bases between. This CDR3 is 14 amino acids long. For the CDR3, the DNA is TGTGCCAGCAGCCCCCGACTAGTTACAGATACGCAGTATTTT. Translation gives CASSPRLVTDTQYF.

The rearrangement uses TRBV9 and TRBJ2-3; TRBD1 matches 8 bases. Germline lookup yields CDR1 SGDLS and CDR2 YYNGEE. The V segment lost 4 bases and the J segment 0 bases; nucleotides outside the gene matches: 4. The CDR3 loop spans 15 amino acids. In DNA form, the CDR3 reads TGTGCCAGCAGCCTGACAGGGGCGAGCACAGATACGCAGTATTTT. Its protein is CASSLTGASTDTQYF.

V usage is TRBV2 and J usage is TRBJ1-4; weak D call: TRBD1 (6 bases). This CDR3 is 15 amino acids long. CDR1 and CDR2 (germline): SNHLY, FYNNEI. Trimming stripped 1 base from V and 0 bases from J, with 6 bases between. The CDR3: CASSEGQATNEKLFF. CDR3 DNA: TGTGCCAGCAGTGAAGGACAGGCAACTAATGAAAAACTGTTTTTT.

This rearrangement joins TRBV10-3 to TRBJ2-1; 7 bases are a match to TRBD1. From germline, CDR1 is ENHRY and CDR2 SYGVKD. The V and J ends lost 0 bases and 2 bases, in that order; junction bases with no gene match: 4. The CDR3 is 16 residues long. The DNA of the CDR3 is TGTGCCATCAGTGAGTCGACAGGGATGACCTACAATGAGCAGTTCTTC. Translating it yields CAISESTGMTYNEQFF.

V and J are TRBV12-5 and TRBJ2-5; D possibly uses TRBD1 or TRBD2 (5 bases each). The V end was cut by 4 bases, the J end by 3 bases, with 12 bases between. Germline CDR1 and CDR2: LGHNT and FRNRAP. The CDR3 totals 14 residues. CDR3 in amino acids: CASGWDRGEETQYF. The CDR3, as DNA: TGTGCTAGTGGTTGGGATAGGGGAGAAGAGACCCAGTACTTC.

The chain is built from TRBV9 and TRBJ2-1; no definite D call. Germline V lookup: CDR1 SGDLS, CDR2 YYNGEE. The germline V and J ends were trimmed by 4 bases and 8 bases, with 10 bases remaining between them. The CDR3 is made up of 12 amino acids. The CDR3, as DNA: TGTGCCAGCAGCCCTCGAGGAGATGAGCAGTTCTTC. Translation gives CASSPRGDEQFF.

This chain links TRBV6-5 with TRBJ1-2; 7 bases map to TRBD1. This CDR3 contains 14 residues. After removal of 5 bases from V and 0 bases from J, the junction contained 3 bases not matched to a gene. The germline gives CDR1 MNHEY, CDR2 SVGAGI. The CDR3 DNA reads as TGTGCCAGCAGTAGGGACAGCGCTAACTATGGCTACACCTTC. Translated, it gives CASSRDSANYGYTF.

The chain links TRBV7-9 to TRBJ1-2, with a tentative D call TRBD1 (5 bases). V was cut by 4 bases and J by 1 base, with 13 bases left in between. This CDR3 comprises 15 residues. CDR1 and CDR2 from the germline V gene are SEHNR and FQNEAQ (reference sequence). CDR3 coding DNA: TGTGCCAGCAGCTCTAGGGGCGCGGTTAACTATGGCTACACCTTC. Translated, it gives CASSSRGAVNYGYTF.

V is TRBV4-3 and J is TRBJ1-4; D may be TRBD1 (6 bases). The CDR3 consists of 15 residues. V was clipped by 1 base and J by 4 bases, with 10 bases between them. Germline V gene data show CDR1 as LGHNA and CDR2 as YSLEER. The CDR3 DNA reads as TGCGCCAGCAGCCAAGCCTGGACAGTTAATGAAAAACTGTTTTTT. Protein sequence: CASSQAWTVNEKLFF.

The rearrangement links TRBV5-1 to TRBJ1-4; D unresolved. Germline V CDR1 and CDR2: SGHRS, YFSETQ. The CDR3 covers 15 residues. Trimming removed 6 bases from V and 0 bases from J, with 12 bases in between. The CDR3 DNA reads TGCGCCAGCAAGTACTGGACCGCAACTAATGAAAAACTGTTTTTT. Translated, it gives CASKYWTATNEKLFF. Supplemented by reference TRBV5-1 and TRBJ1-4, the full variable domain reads KAGVTQTPRYLIKTRGQQVTLSCSPISGHRSVSWYQQTPGQGLQFLFEYFSETQRNKGNFPGRFSGRQFSNSRSEMNVSTLELGDSALYLCASKYWTATNEKLFFGSGTQLSVL.

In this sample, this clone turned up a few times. CDR3 sequence reads: CASTLDRHGLFF. CDR3 DNA: TGTGCCAGTACCCTAGACAGGCACGGACTGTTTTTT. The chain joins TRBV19 to TRBJ1-4; D perhaps matches TRBD1 (6 bases). Trimming removed 7 bases from V and 13 bases from J, with 16 bases in between. Germline loops: CDR1 LNHDA, CDR2 SQIVND (reference sequence). The CDR3 extends over 12 amino acids.

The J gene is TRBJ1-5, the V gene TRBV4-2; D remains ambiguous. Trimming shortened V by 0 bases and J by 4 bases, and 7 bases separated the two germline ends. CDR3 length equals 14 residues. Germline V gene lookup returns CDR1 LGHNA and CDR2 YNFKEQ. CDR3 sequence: CASSQDSRNQPQHF. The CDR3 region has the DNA TGTGCCAGCAGCCAAGACAGTAGAAATCAGCCCCAGCATTTT.

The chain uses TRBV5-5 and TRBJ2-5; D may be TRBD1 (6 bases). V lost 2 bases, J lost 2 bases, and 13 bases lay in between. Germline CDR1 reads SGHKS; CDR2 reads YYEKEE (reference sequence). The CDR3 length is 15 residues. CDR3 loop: CASSFFPGAQETQYF. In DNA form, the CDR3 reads TGTGCCAGCAGCTTCTTCCCAGGGGCTCAAGAGACCCAGTACTTC.